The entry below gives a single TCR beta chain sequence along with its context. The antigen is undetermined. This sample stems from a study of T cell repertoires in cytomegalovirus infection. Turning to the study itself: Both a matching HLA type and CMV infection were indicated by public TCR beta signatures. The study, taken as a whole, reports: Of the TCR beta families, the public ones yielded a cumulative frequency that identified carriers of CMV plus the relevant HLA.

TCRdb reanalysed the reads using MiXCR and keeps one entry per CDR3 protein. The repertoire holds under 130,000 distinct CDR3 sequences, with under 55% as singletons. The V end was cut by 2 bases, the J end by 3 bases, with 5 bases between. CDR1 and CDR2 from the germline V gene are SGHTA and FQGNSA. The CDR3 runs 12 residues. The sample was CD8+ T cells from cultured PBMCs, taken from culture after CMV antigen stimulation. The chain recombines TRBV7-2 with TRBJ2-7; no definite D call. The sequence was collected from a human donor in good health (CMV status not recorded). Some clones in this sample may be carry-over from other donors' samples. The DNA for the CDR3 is TGTGCCAGCAGCTTAAACTACTACGAGCAGTACTTC. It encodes CASSLNYYEQYF.